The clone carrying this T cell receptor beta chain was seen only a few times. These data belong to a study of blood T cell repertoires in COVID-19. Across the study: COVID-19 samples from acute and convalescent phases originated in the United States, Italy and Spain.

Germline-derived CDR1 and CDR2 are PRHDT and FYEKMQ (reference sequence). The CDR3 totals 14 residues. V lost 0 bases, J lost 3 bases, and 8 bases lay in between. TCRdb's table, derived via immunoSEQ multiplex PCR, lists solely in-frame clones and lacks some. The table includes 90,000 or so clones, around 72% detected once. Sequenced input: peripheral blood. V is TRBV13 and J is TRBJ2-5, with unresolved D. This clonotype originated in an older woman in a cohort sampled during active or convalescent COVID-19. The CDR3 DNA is TGTGCCAGCAGCTTAGGTTCCAGAAAAGAGACCCAGTACTTC. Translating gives CASSLGSRKETQYF.